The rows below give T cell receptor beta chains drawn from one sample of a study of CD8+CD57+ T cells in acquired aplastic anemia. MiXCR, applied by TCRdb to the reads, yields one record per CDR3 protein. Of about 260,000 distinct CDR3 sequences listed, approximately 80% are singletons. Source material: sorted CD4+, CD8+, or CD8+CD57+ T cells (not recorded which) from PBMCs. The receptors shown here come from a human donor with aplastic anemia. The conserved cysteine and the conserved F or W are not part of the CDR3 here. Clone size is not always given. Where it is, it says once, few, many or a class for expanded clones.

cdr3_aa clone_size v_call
ASSLEMDGLVYGY once TRBV7-2
ASSLGLDGQSFAF once TRBV9
ASSFTSAGLVYGYT NA TRBV5-4
ASSGLAGPTGELF NA TRBV7-8
ATGTGGTDTQY NA TRBV24-1
ASSLPRSGGDDE NA TRBV7-4
ATSCPGGSYNEQI NA TRBV24-1
ASSEGSNTPYF NA TRBV9
ATSRASEHNEQF NA TRBV15
ASSEYGQGNYNEQF NA TRBV25-1
AGHGTKETQY NA TRBV7-9
ASSLTADAESLST NA TRBV7-8
ASSSSMNTEAF NA TRBV13
ASSSGTPRESEQY NA TRBV5-6
ASRGIAGSLS NA TRBV19
ASSADSYKNTEAQH NA TRBV9
ASSLTAEEYNSPLH NA TRBV7-6
ASSFQRNQGKDEF NA TRBV7-9
ASSQDWRGRPDTHY NA TRBV2
ASSLLTGYGYTFLT NA TRBV7-2
ASSLAGTAAPH once TRBV7-8
ASRGGWGDKQY NA TRBV10-1
ASSGPDSNYGYT NA TRBV9
ASSCGGGADTQY NA TRBV7-8
ATMAKKTGELL NA TRBV24-1
ASSLDLTGKHEAF NA TRBV7-9
ASSDASRDQINQKLF NA TRBV2
ASGEGDSDTQHF once TRBV2
ASSQGLAGGYTVQF NA TRBV7-3
ATSRGQTNEKLF NA TRBV15
ASSPPGGGISGELF many TRBV27
AISERAGGATDTQY NA TRBV10-3
ASSGLAGSLS few TRBV6-6
SAFLGQTNEQY NA TRBV20-1
AGHGAGETQDNVLT NA TRBV7-9
ASSESSGGGHNEQF NA TRBV2
ASSLASTGGIGELF few TRBV11-3
ASSLDLKEETQY few TRBV11-3
AVLGGLKTQY NA TRBV11-3
ASSLARGYGATELT NA TRBV7-6
ASGVDVNIQY NA TRBV11-3
ASSVQRGGGSDEY NA TRBV7-9
ASSLAERAGGLEY NA TRBV7-2
SVEGVGTREQY few TRBV29-1
ASSEGGGADKQHY NA TRBV7-2
ASKDSSYEQY many TRBV27
ASWRQGGTSTETQY NA TRBV7-8
ASKSGGDSGNTIY NA TRBV19
ASSSNRDGTALSY NA TRBV7-2
ASSLALTGTTEAF NA TRBV19
ASSLVGVPEGY NA TRBV7-6
ASSDAYRHHPQQLF NA TRBV2
ASSYSAGGANVLT NA TRBV6-5
ASSLTGGSYTQY NA TRBV7-8
ASSLGVMSSSL once TRBV7-4